This T cell receptor (beta chain) was recovered during a study of OX40 agonist ivuxolimab in advanced cancers. Study information: Past anti-PD-1, anti-PD-L1 or anti-CTLA-4 therapy was accepted, and 40% had received some.

The data were produced by immunoSEQ multiplex PCR, yet TCRdb's version contains in-frame clones alone and is incomplete. The sample lists about 36,000 clones; about 88% were seen once. The V and J ends lost 0 bases and 4 bases, in that order; junction bases with no gene match: 11. In germline, CDR1 is SEHNR, CDR2 FQNEAQ (reference sequence). This CDR3 is 18 amino acids long. Whole-study findings and limits: Clones of CD4+ and CD8+ blood T cells grew by week 6 at doses of 0.1 to 3.0 mg/kg. Researchers report that CD8+ T cells had, on average, more expanded clones than CD4+.

Notes on this clone: The antigen is unknown.

This chain joins TRBV7-9 and TRBJ1-4, with TRBD1 identical over 7 bases. The input for sequencing was CD4+ or CD8+ T cells sorted from blood, taken in a trial of the OX40 agonist ivuxolimab. The origin of this receptor is an adult with an advanced solid tumor such as melanoma, head and neck, liver or kidney cancer. In nucleotides, the CDR3 is TGTGCCAGCAGCTTAGCGATCGTCTGGGACAGAATTAATGAAAAACTGTTTTTT. This translates into CASSLAIVWDRINEKLFF.